Given below is one T cell receptor (beta chain) in context. The source of the sample is a study of cytomegalovirus exposure and HLA in healthy donors. Primers for the PCR totalled 60 Vbeta and 13 Jbeta. Assay: immunoSEQ multiplex PCR; the TCRdb copy retains only in-frame clones and omits some. The specimen's table records just over 200,000 clones. The sequence was collected from a girl aged 2-10 years in good health and CMV-seropositive. The specimen was PBMCs.

The CDR3 DNA sequence: TGCGCCAGCAGCTTGCTTCCAGTACAAGAGACCCAGTACTTC. Its translation is CASSLLPVQETQYF. The chain recombines TRBV5-1 with TRBJ2-5, with D unresolved. The V gene lost 1 base and the J gene lost 2 bases, with 9 bases spanning the gap. The CDR3 sequence is 14 residues long. Germline assignment: CDR1 SGHRS and CDR2 YFSETQ.